Listed below are T cell receptor beta chains from one sample, sequenced in a study of blood T cell repertoires in COVID-19. Repertoires were generated with immunoSEQ multiplex PCR, while TCRdb's copy carries only in-frame clones and drops some. The table has hundreds of thousands of clones, nearly 90% seen once. Sequencing used PBMCs or T cells enriched from blood (not recorded which). All receptors derive from a woman between 50 and 59 years old who had been exposed to COVID-19. The CDR3 runs from the conserved cysteine through the conserved F or W. The D gene is left open where the match is weak. The size of a clone is reported for some rows only, either as once, few or many, or as a class for expanded clones.

cdr3_nt cdr3_aa clone_size j_call v_call d_call
TGTGCCAGCAGCTTAAACTTAGATACGCAGTATTTT CASSLNLDTQYF NA TRBJ2-3 TRBV7-2 NA
TGCGCCAGCAGCTTAGGACAGGGACGGGGATACAATGAGCAGTTCTTC CASSLGQGRGYNEQFF NA TRBJ2-1 TRBV5-1 TRBD1
TGTGCCAGCAGGTTACAGGGTCCCTATGGCTACACCTTC CASRLQGPYGYTF NA TRBJ1-2 TRBV12-3/TRBV12-4 NA
TGTGCCAGCTTTAAAAAAAACCAGGTTCCTCCCTACGAGCAGTACTTC CASFKKNQVPPYEQYF NA TRBJ2-7 TRBV13 NA
TGTGCCAGCTCACCACAGGGGGCGCGGACTGGTTCACCCCTCCACTTT CASSPQGARTGSPLHF NA TRBJ1-6 TRBV18 TRBD1
TGTGCCAGCAGCCTCCCCGGGAGTGACTATGGCTACACCTTC CASSLPGSDYGYTF NA TRBJ1-2 TRBV5-5 NA
TGCGCCAGCAGCCAAGGTAGACGGACAGGGGGCTTCTATCAGAAGGGCTACACCTTC CASSQGRRTGGFYQKGYTF once TRBJ1-2 TRBV4-1 TRBD1
TGTGCCAGCAGTTTAGGTGGGGCAAGCTCCTACAATGAGCAGTTCTTC CASSLGGASSYNEQFF NA TRBJ2-1 TRBV27 NA
TGTGCCAGCAGCTTAAGTTTTCAGGGGCCCCCCTCTGGAAACACCATATATTTT CASSLSFQGPPSGNTIYF NA TRBJ1-3 TRBV7-9 NA
TGTGCCAGCAGTGAATTCACAGGGACGGGGCAGTACTTC CASSEFTGTGQYF NA TRBJ2-7 TRBV6-1 NA
TGTGCCAGCAGTCCGGAGGCCAACTATGGCTACACCTTC CASSPEANYGYTF once TRBJ1-2 TRBV6-4 NA
TGTGCCAGCAGCTCAATCCCGGGGGGGGCGAACACCGGGGAGCTGTTTTTT CASSSIPGGANTGELFF few TRBJ2-2 TRBV5-6 TRBD2
TGTGCCAGCAGTTTGGTCGAGGGGGCGCCCGGGTGGGACGAAGCTTTCTTT CASSLVEGAPGWDEAFF NA TRBJ1-1 TRBV28 TRBD1
TGCAGCGGGACTAGCGGGAGGGAGACCCAGTACTTC CSGTSGRETQYF NA TRBJ2-5 TRBV29-1 TRBD2
TGCGCCAGCAGCAGGGGGACAGGGCCAAACTACGAGCAGTACTTC CASSRGTGPNYEQYF NA TRBJ2-7 TRBV5-1 TRBD1
TGTGCCAGCAGCTCAGGCGTTGGGGGGGGCCTGGTAGATGAGCAGTTCTTC CASSSGVGGGLVDEQFF NA TRBJ2-1 TRBV11-2 NA
TGTGCCAGCTCACCACCGCCAGGGGTAGTCTACGAGCAGTACTTC CASSPPPGVVYEQYF NA TRBJ2-7 TRBV18 NA
TGCGCCAGCAGCTTGGAGGGGTCGGGAAACACCATATATTTT CASSLEGSGNTIYF NA TRBJ1-3 TRBV5-1 NA
TGTGCCAGCAGCTCAACTAACTATGGCTACACCTTC CASSSTNYGYTF NA TRBJ1-2 TRBV7-2 NA
TGCGCCAGCAGCCTGGAGGGGCGCGGTGAAGCTTTCTTT CASSLEGRGEAFF NA TRBJ1-1 TRBV5-1 NA
TGTGCCAGCAGCCAGGTTGGGACAGGGGACTACGAGCAGTACTTC CASSQVGTGDYEQYF NA TRBJ2-7 TRBV5-5 TRBD1
TGTGCCAGCAGCCAAGTCAGTAGCGATGAGCAGTTCTTC CASSQVSSDEQFF NA TRBJ2-1 TRBV4-2 NA
TGTGCCAGCAGTTACTCTGTTAGGTCGGGGTCACCCCTCCACTTT CASSYSVRSGSPLHF NA TRBJ1-6 TRBV6-5 NA
TGTGCCAGCAGCTTAGGGAGGGGTTACAATCAGCCCCAGCATTTT CASSLGRGYNQPQHF NA TRBJ1-5 TRBV7-2 NA
TGTGCCAGCAGCTTAAAGGCGGCCACAGATACGCAGTATTTT CASSLKAATDTQYF NA TRBJ2-3 TRBV7-9 NA
TGTGCCAGCCTAGCGACAGGGAGGCAGCCCCAGCATTTT CASLATGRQPQHF NA TRBJ1-5 TRBV6-5 TRBD1
TGCGCCAGCAGCCTAACCTACAGTGAGCAGTTCTTC CASSLTYSEQFF NA TRBJ2-1 TRBV5-1 NA
TGTGCCAGCAGACTACTGACAGCAAATCAGCCCCAGCATTTT CASRLLTANQPQHF once TRBJ1-5 TRBV27 NA
TGTGCCAGCAGCAACCTCGGGACTAGCGGGGTCAACAATGAGCAGTTCTTC CASSNLGTSGVNNEQFF NA TRBJ2-1 TRBV6-2/TRBV6-3 TRBD2